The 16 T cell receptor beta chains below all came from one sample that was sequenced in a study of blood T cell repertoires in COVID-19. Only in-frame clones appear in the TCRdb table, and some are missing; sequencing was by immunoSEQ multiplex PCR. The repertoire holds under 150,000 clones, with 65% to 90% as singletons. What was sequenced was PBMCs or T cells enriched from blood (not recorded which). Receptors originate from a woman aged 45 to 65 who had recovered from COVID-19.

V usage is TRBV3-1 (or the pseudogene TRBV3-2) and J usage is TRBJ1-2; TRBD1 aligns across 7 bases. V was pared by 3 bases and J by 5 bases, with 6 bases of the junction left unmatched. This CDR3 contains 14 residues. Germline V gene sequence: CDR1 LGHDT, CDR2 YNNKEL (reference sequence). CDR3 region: CASSHGQAGYGYTF. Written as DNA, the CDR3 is TGTGCCAGCAGCCACGGACAGGCGGGGTATGGCTACACCTTC.

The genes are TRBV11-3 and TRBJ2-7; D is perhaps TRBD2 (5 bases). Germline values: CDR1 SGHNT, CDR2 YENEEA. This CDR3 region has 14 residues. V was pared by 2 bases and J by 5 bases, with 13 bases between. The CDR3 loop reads CASSLILRRNEQYF. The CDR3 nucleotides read TGTGCCAGCAGCTTAATACTCCGGAGGAACGAGCAGTACTTC. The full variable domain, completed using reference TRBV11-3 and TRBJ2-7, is EAGVVQSPRYKIIEKKQPVAFWCNPISGHNTLYWYLQNLGQGPELLIRYENEEAVDDSQLPKDRFSAERLKGVDSTLKIQPAELGDSAVYLCASSLILRRNEQYFGPGTRLTVT.

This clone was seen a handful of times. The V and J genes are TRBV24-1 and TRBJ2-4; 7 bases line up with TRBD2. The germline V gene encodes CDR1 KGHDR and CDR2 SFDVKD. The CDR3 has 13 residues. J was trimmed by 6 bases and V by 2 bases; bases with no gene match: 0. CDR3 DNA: TGTGCCACCAGTGATTGGGGGGGAAACATTCAGTACTTC. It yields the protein CATSDWGGNIQYF.

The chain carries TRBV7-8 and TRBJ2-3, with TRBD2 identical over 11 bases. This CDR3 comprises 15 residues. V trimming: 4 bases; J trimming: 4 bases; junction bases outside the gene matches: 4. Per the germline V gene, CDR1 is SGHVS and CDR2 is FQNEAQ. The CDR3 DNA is TGTGCCAGCAGCTCTAGCGGGGGGCCCCCAGATACGCAGTATTTT. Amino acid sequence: CASSSSGGPPDTQYF.

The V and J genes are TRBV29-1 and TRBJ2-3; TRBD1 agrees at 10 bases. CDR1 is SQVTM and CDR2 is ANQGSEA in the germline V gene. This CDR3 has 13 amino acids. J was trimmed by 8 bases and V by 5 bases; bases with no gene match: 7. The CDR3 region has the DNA TGCAGCGTTATCGACAGGGGGCAAGGTACGCAGTATTTT. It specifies CSVIDRGQGTQYF.

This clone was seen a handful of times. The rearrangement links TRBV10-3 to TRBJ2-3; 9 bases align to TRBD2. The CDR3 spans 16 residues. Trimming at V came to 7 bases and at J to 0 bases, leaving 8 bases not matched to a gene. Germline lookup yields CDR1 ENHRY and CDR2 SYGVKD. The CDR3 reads CAINLAGSTSTDTQYF. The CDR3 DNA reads TGTGCCATCAACCTAGCGGGGTCGACTAGCACAGATACGCAGTATTTT.

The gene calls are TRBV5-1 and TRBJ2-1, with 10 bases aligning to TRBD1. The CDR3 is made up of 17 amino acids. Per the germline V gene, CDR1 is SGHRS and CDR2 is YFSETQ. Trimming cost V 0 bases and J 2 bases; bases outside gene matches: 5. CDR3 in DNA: TGCGCCAGCAGCTTGGGGGGACAGGGGCCCGCCTACAATGAGCAGTTCTTC. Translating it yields CASSLGGQGPAYNEQFF.

CDR3 amino acids: CASSDRGTGTYEQYF. CDR3 nucleotide sequence: TGTGCCAGCAGCGACCGCGGGACAGGGACCTACGAGCAGTACTTC. The rearrangement uses TRBV7-8 and TRBJ2-7; 9 bases fit TRBD1. Germline CDR1 and CDR2: SGHVS and FQNEAQ. Trimming at V came to 5 bases and at J to 2 bases, leaving 7 bases not matched to a gene. There are 15 residues in the CDR3.

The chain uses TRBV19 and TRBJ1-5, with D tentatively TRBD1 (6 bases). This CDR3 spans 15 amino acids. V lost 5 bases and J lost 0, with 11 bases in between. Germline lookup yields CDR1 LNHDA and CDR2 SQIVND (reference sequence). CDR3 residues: CASSQVGASNQPQHF. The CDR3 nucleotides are TGTGCCAGTAGTCAGGTGGGGGCTAGCAATCAGCCCCAGCATTTT.

Written as DNA, the CDR3 is TGCGCCAGCAGTCGGACAGACCTCGGGGACGAGCAGTACTTC. As protein: CASSRTDLGDEQYF. The V and J genes are TRBV10-1 and TRBJ2-7, with a tentative D call TRBD1 (6 bases). Germline V gene data show CDR1 as WNHNN and CDR2 as SYGVQD (reference sequence). Trimming removed 5 bases at V and 5 bases at J, with 16 bases between. The CDR3 has 14 amino acids.

CDR3 in DNA: TGTGCCAGCAGTGGCACAGGGTTGAACGGAGAGACCCAGTACTTC. Its translation: CASSGTGLNGETQYF. The chain recombines TRBV27 with TRBJ2-5; D perhaps matches TRBD1 (6 bases). The ends were cut back, 5 bases at V and 4 bases at J, with 17 bases in the middle. The CDR3 has 15 amino acids. Germline CDR1 is MNHEY and CDR2 is SMNVEV (reference sequence).

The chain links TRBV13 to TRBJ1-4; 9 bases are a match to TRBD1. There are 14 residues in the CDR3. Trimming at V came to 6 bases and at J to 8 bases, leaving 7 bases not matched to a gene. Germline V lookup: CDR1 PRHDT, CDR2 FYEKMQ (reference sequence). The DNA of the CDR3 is TGTGCCAGCAGTTTCGGGACAGGGATAGAAAAACTGTTTTTT. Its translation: CASSFGTGIEKLFF.

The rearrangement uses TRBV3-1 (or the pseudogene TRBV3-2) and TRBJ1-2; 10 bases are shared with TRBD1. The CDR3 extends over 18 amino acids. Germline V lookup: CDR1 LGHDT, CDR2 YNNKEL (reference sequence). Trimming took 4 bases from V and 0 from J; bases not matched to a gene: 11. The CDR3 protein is CASSPWEGQGRSNYGYTF. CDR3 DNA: TGTGCCAGCAGCCCGTGGGAGGGACAGGGGCGATCTAACTATGGCTACACCTTC.

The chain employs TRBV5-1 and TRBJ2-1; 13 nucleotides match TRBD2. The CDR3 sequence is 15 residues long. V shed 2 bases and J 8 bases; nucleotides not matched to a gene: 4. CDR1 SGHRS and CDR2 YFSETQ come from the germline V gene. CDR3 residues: CASSFTSGGAYEQFF. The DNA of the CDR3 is TGCGCCAGCAGCTTTACTAGCGGGGGGGCCTATGAGCAGTTCTTC.

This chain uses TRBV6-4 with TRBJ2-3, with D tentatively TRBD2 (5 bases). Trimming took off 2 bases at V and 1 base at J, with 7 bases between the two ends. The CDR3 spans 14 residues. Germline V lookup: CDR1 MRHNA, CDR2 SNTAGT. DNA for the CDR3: TGTGCCAGCAGTGACGGAGGAGGCACAGATACGCAGTATTTT. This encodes CASSDGGGTDTQYF.

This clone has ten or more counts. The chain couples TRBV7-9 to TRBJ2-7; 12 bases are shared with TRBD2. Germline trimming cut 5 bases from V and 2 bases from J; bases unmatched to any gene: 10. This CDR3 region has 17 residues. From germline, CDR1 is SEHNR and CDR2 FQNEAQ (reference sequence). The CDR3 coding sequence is TGTGCCAGCAGCCCAAGATGGACTAGCGGGGCCGCCTACGAGCAGTACTTC. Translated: CASSPRWTSGAAYEQYF.